This entry describes one T cell receptor (beta chain). Study processing details: Reference gene primer amplification gave estimated nucleated cell counts. Measured with immunoSEQ multiplex PCR; TCRdb has only the in-frame clones, and not every one. D and trimming come from the DNA, and the V and J calls and clone size come from that table. The sample shows approximately 340,000 clones, about four fifths of them seen only once. The sample belongs to a study of blood T cell repertoires in COVID-19. In the study overall: Whether acute or convalescent, the COVID-19 samples came from the United States, Italy and Spain. PBMCs, B-cell-depleted T cells, or T cells were the source of the cDNA or gDNA that made up the material.

CDR3 length equals 13 residues. V was trimmed by 5 bases and J by 6 bases, leaving 14 bases between them. Germline values: CDR1 MDHEN, CDR2 SYDVKM. Source material: peripheral blood. The sequence was obtained from a man in his thirties or forties with active or convalescent COVID-19. The V gene is TRBV28, the J gene TRBJ2-7; D unclear. This CDR3 is CASSPTVPGEQYF. The CDR3 DNA sequence: TGTGCCAGCAGTCCCACAGTGCCCGGCGAGCAGTACTTC.